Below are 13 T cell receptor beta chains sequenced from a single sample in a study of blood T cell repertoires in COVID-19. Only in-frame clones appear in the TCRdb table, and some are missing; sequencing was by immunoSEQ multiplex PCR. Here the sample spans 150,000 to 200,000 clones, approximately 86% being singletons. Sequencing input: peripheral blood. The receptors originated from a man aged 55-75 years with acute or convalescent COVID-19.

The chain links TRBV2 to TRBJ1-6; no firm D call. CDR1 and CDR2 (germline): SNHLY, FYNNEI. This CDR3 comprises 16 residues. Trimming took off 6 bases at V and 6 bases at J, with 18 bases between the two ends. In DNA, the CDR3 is TGTGCCAGCAGCCTCCTCAACCGGGATTCTAATTCACCCCTCCACTTT. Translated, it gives CASSLLNRDSNSPLHF.

The CDR3 region is CASTRQGDRTEAFF. DNA for the CDR3: TGCGCCAGCACCCGACAGGGGGATCGCACTGAAGCTTTCTTT. The V call is TRBV23-1, the J call TRBJ1-1, with 9 nucleotides matching TRBD1. TRBV23-1 is flagged as an ORF with uncertain function. The CDR3 totals 14 residues. V gave up 7 bases and J gave up 4 bases; unmatched junction bases: 7.

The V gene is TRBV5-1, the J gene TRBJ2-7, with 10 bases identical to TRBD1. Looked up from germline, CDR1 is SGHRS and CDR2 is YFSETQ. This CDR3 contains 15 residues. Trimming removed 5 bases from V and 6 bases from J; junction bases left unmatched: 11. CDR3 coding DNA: TGCGCCAGCAGGCCATCACCGGGACAGGGGCTCGAGCAGTACTTC. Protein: CASRPSPGQGLEQYF.

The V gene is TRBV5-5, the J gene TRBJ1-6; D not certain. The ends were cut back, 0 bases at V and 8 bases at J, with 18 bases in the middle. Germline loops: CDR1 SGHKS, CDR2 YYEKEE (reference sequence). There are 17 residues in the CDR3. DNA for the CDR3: TGTGCCAGCAGCTTGGCGGGGAACGAAGGGCTCTATTCACCCCTCCACTTT. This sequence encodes CASSLAGNEGLYSPLHF. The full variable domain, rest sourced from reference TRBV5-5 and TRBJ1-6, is DAGVTQSPTHLIKTRGQQVTLRCSPISGHKSVSWYQQVLGQGPQFIFQYYEKEERGRGNFPDRFSARQFPNYSSELNVNALLLGDSALYLCASSLAGNEGLYSPLHFGNGTRLTVT.

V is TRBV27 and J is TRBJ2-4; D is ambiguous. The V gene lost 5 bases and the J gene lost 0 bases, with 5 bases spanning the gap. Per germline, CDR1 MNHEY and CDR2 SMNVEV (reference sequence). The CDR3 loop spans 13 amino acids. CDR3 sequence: CASSPLAKNIQYF. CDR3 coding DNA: TGTGCCAGCAGTCCGTTAGCCAAAAACATTCAGTACTTC.

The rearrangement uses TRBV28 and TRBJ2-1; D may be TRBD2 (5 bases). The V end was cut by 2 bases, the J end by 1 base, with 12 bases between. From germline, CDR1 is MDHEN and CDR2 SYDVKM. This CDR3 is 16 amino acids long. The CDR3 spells CASSLPGGISYNEQFF. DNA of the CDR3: TGTGCCAGCAGTTTACCCGGAGGTATATCCTACAATGAGCAGTTCTTC.

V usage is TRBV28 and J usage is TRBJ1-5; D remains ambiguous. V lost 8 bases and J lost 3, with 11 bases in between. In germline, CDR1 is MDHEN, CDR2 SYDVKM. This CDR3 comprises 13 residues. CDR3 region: CASQISPNQPQHF. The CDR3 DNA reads TGTGCCAGCCAGATTTCTCCCAATCAGCCCCAGCATTTT.

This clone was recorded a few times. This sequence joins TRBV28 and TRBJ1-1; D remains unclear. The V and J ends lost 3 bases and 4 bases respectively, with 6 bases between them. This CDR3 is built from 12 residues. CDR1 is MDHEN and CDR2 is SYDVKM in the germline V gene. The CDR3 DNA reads TGTGCCAGCAGTTTTGTCATCACTGAAGCTTTCTTT. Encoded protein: CASSFVITEAFF.

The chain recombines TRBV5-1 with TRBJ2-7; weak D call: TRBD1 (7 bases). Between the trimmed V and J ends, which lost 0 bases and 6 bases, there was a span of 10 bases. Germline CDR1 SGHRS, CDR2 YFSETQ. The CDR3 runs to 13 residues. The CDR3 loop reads CASSLGQGGEQYF. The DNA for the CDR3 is TGCGCCAGCAGCTTGGGACAGGGAGGCGAGCAGTACTTC.

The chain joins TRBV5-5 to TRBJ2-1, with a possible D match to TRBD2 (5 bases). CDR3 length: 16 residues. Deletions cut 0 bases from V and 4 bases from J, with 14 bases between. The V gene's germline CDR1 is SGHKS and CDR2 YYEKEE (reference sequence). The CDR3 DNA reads TGTGCCAGCAGCTTGGAGGGAGCGGCAACTTACAATGAGCAGTTCTTC. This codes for CASSLEGAATYNEQFF.

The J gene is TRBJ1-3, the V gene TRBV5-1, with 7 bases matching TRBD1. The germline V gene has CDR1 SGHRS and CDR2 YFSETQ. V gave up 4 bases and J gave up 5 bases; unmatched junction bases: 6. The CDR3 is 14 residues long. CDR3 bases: TGCGCCAGCAGCCCCGGGACAGAGAGAAACACCATATATTTT. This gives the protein CASSPGTERNTIYF.

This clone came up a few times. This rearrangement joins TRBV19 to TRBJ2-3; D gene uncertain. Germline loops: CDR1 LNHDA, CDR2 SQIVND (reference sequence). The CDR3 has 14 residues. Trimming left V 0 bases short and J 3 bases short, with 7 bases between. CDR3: CASSIDRFTDTQYF. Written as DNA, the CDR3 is TGTGCCAGTAGTATAGACAGGTTTACAGATACGCAGTATTTT. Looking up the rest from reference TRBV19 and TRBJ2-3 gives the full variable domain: DGGITQSPKYLFRKEGQNVTLSCEQNLNHDAMYWYRQDPGQGLRLIYYSQIVNDFQKGDIAEGYSVSREKKESFPLTVTSAQKNPTAFYLCASSIDRFTDTQYFGPGTRLTVL.

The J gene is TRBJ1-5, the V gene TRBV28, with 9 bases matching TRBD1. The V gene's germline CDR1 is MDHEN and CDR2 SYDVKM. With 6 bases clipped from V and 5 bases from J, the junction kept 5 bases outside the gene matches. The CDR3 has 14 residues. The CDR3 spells CASRNRGLDQPQHF. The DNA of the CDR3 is TGTGCCAGCAGAAACAGGGGGCTAGATCAGCCCCAGCATTTT.